This TCR beta chain emerged from a study of cytomegalovirus exposure and HLA in healthy donors. As to this clone: Its specificity is unknown.

This CDR3 has 17 amino acids. The germline V gene has CDR1 SGDLS and CDR2 YYNGEE. V trimming: 0 bases; J trimming: 4 bases; junction bases outside the gene matches: 12. Overall study findings and caveats: TCR beta sequences numbering 15,000 to 20,000 were associated with HLA alleles at 0.05 false discovery rate in a later analysis. Of the V segments, some could not be distinguished, including TRBV6-2 and TRBV6-3, and were excluded. In a later analysis, HLA-associated TCR beta chains were more clonally expanded than equally common others. Confirmation was obtained in vitro that a few CMV-associated chains are specific for CMV antigens.

PCR involved 60 Vbeta and 13 Jbeta primers. This table comes from immunoSEQ multiplex PCR, and its TCRdb copy is limited to in-frame clones, with some not included. The repertoire holds roughly 120,000 clones, with 65% to 80% as singletons. The sequencing sample was made of PBMCs. J is TRBJ1-2 and V is TRBV9; TRBD1 agrees at 7 bases. The clonotype originates from a man in his thirties or forties in good health and CMV-seropositive. The CDR3 DNA reads as TGTGCCAGCAGCGTAGGAGGGGGGACAGTCCTGGCCTATGGCTACACCTTC. Its protein is CASSVGGGTVLAYGYTF.